This TCR beta chain was captured by sequencing in a study of radiation and T cells in renal cell carcinoma. General observations from the study: From baseline, blood top tumor clonotypes peaked at 2 weeks post-radiation. Baseline intratumoral clonotype presence is unknown without pretreatment biopsies.

Turning to this clone: What it recognizes is unknown.

Time point specified: baseline pretreatment blood. Regarding treatment: 15 Gy SBRT to primary tumor, nephrectomy 4 weeks later. Blood was sampled at baseline, 2 weeks and 4 weeks after SBRT. The tumor was a clear cell renal cell carcinoma. V lost 0 bases and J lost 3, with 9 bases in between. Germline CDR1 and CDR2: MNHEY and SVGAGI. There are 14 residues in the CDR3. The assay was immunoSEQ multiplex PCR, and TCRdb's table has in-frame clones only and misses some. The table lists 110,000 to 150,000 clones, approximately 90% of them singletons. This clonotype originated in a woman aged 45 to 65 with renal cell carcinoma. The chain combines TRBV6-5 with TRBJ2-7; D is perhaps TRBD1 (5 bases). The input for sequencing was blood, taken from a patient whose treatment included radiotherapy and nephrectomy. CDR3 DNA: TGTGCCAGCAGTTACTCCACAGGTTACTACGAGCAGTACTTC. Its translation is CASSYSTGYYEQYF.